This T cell receptor (beta chain) was recorded in a study of cytomegalovirus exposure and HLA in healthy donors. V was cut by 5 bases and J by 0 bases, with 14 bases left in between. The CDR3 covers 15 residues. Germline loops: CDR1 SEHNR, CDR2 FQNEAQ (reference sequence). 13 Jbeta primers and 60 Vbeta primers were used for the PCR. Here immunoSEQ multiplex PCR was the method, and the copy in TCRdb shows in-frame clones only, minus some. Here the sample spans around 58,000 clones, about three quarters being singletons. This TCR derives from a male donor in good health and CMV-seropositive. The sample was PBMCs. This chain links TRBV7-9 with TRBJ2-7; D might be TRBD2 (5 bases). CDR3 DNA: TGTGCCAGCAGCCCGACGGAGGTTAGCTCCTACGAGCAGTACTTC. It is translated as CASSPTEVSSYEQYF. The full variable domain, completed using reference TRBV7-9 and TRBJ2-7, is DTGVSQNPRHKITKRGQNVTFRCDPISEHNRLYWYRQTLGQGPEFLTYFQNEAQLEKSRLLSDRFSAERPKGSFSTLEIQRTEQGDSAMYLCASSPTEVSSYEQYFGPGTRLTVT.